The 15 T cell receptor beta chains in this list originate from one sample, sequenced in a study of shared clonotypes between healthy human individuals (dated by TCRdb to 2019 to 2021). Preparation of the library involved the immunoSEQ multiplex PCR assay. Here the immuneACCESS table is served through TCRdb, limited to in-frame sequences with V and J called. Missing clones are a known gap in these copies; in checked studies unresolved V genes cover under half, and the rest lacks a known reason. In all, the sample holds some 1,600,000 clones, and under 99% of those were seen once. Roughly 0.4% of the sample is taken by the ten largest. The sequenced sample consisted of naive CD4+ T cells sorted from blood. The sample's cell subset or site label, decoded: CD45RA+ positively selected. The receptors shown here come from a man aged 30 to 45 in good health.

The chain is built from TRBV5-1 and TRBJ2-3, with 12 bases fitting TRBD2. CDR1 is SGHRS, CDR2 YFSETQ, per germline. The ends lost 4 bases at V and 3 bases at J; junction bases unmatched: 3. The CDR3 runs to 15 residues. The chain's CDR3 is CASSGGTSGTDTQYF. CDR3 in DNA: TGCGCCAGCAGCGGGGGGACTAGCGGGACAGATACGCAGTATTTT.

V gene TRBV7-6 combines with J gene TRBJ2-5; maybe TRBD1 (5 bases). Deletions cut 7 bases from V and 5 bases from J, with 20 bases between. Per the germline V gene, CDR1 is SGHVS and CDR2 is FNYEAQ. The CDR3 sequence is 15 residues long. This chain's CDR3 is CASTPWGQGSETQYF. The CDR3 bases are TGTGCCAGCACCCCCTGGGGCCAGGGAAGTGAGACCCAGTACTTC.

The genes are TRBV2 and TRBJ2-5; no clear D. Germline values: CDR1 SNHLY, CDR2 FYNNEI. The CDR3 is made up of 14 amino acids. V was clipped by 2 bases and J by 7 bases, with 14 bases between them. This CDR3 is CASSELGPGGTQYF. The DNA for the CDR3 is TGTGCCAGCAGTGAACTTGGACCCGGTGGGACCCAGTACTTC.

The chain recombines TRBV6-1 with TRBJ2-2; D is possibly TRBD1 or TRBD2 (5 bases each). The germline CDR1 and CDR2 sequences are MNHNS and SASEGT. The CDR3 totals 15 residues. Trimming stripped 10 bases from V and 0 bases from J, with 15 bases between. This CDR3 is CATDAGTANTGELFF. The DNA of the CDR3 is TGTGCCACCGATGCCGGGACGGCGAACACCGGGGAGCTGTTTTTT.

The rearrangement links TRBV2 to TRBJ2-7; D possibly matches TRBD1 or TRBD2 (5 bases each). Germline V gene sequence: CDR1 SNHLY, CDR2 FYNNEI. V lost 1 base and J lost 5, with 12 bases in between. This CDR3 comprises 14 residues. CDR3 protein: CASSEGRGDDEQYF. The CDR3 coding sequence is TGTGCCAGCAGTGAAGGTAGAGGGGACGACGAGCAGTACTTC.

The V gene is TRBV2, the J gene TRBJ1-5; the D is unclear. Germline values: CDR1 SNHLY, CDR2 FYNNEI. This CDR3 has 13 amino acids. V lost 3 bases, J lost 5 bases, and 8 bases lay in between. CDR3 in DNA: TGTGCCAGCAGTGAGAGATTATATCAGCCCCAGCATTTT. Translating it yields CASSERLYQPQHF.

Comments on this clone: The same CDR3 can be traced to other DNA sequences in this sample. The chain combines TRBV7-2 with TRBJ2-7, with unresolved D. The CDR3 has 14 residues. Trimming pared 0 bases from V and 2 bases from J, leaving 8 bases between. From germline, CDR1 is SGHTA and CDR2 FQGNSA. Written as DNA, the CDR3 is TGTGCCAGCAGCTTAGCGGGCTCCACCTACGAGCAGTACTTC. This gives the protein CASSLAGSTYEQYF.

The J gene is TRBJ2-1, the V gene TRBV6-1; D unresolved. Germline assignment: CDR1 MNHNS and CDR2 SASEGT. Between the trimmed V and J ends, which lost 4 bases and 9 bases, there was a span of 7 bases. There are 11 residues in the CDR3. The CDR3 sequence: CASSGGSEQFF. The CDR3 nucleotides read TGTGCCAGCAGTGGGGGTTCTGAGCAGTTCTTC.

The gene calls are TRBV19 and TRBJ2-7; TRBD1 matches at 9 bases. The J segment lost 6 bases and the V segment lost 4 bases, leaving 1 base of the junction unmatched. The CDR3 is 12 amino acids. Germline values: CDR1 LNHDA, CDR2 SQIVND (reference sequence). The chain's CDR3 is CASSRTGVEQYF. CDR3 bases: TGTGCCAGTAGTAGGACAGGGGTCGAGCAGTACTTC.

The chain joins TRBV19 to TRBJ1-2, with 9 nucleotides matching TRBD1. The germline V gene encodes CDR1 LNHDA and CDR2 SQIVND (reference sequence). After removal of 2 bases from V and 3 bases from J, the junction contained 4 bases not matched to a gene. This CDR3 region has 15 residues. The CDR3 region has the DNA TGTGCCAGTAGTATATACAGGGGGCAGGACTATGGCTACACCTTC. This encodes CASSIYRGQDYGYTF.

V and J are TRBV7-6 and TRBJ2-7; 9 bases match TRBD1. V dropped 4 bases and J dropped 5; count of bases not matched to a gene: 9. The CDR3 contains 15 residues. Germline CDR1 reads SGHVS; CDR2 reads FNYEAQ. The CDR3 loop reads CASSSPTGGSDEQYF. The CDR3 coding sequence is TGTGCCAGCAGCTCTCCAACAGGGGGCTCGGACGAGCAGTACTTC.

This clone was seen a single time. The chain joins TRBV21-1 to TRBJ2-5; TRBD1 is taken as the D call from the table, unchecked against the DNA. TRBV21-1 is a known pseudogene. The CDR3 runs 14 residues. The chain's CDR3 is CASTTTGTQETQYF. The CDR3 nucleotides are TGTGCCAGCACCACGACAGGTACACAAGAGACCCAGTACTTC.

V usage is TRBV14 and J usage is TRBJ2-2, with no clear D. The CDR3 sequence is 15 residues long. Trimming cost V 1 base and J 6 bases, with 12 bases left between them. Germline CDR1 reads SGHDN; CDR2 reads FVKESK. CDR3 in amino acids: CASSQGFWGAGELFF. The CDR3 DNA reads TGTGCCAGCAGCCAAGGATTTTGGGGTGCCGGGGAGCTGTTTTTT.

The chain has TRBV6-1 and TRBJ2-7; weak D call: TRBD1 (5 bases). This CDR3 is built from 15 residues. Germline values: CDR1 MNHNS, CDR2 SASEGT. The ends were cut back, 2 bases at V and 7 bases at J, with 18 bases in the middle. In DNA, the CDR3 is TGTGCCAGCAGTGAATCCCAATCGGCAGGGTGGGAGCAGTACTTC. Its translation: CASSESQSAGWEQYF.

Notes on this clone: A read error may account for a junction end that differs from germline. CDR3 sequence reads: CASSKGTRDLVQYF. The DNA for the CDR3 is TGTGCTAGCAGCAAGGGCACTAGAGACCTTGTCCAGTACTTC. V and J are TRBV7-7 and TRBJ2-5; tentatively, D is TRBD2 (5 bases). This CDR3 is 14 amino acids long. Germline V gene sequence: CDR1 SSHAT, CDR2 FNYEAQ (reference sequence).